The present T cell receptor beta chain was sequenced within a study of CD8 T cells in ankylosing spondylitis. This clonotype was counted only a few times. One entry per CDR3 protein results from TCRdb running MiXCR on the 5' RACE reads. Seen here are nearly 350,000 distinct CDR3 sequences, about 14% observed once, and the top ten hold around 1%. The sequence was collected from a male donor with ankylosing spondylitis or in good health (not recorded which). Sample: blood, either unsorted or a sorted T cell fraction (not recorded which).

The CDR3 coding sequence is TGCAGACCCCGTGATGGGAACACTGAAGCTTTCTTT. Translating gives CRPRDGNTEAFF. The chain uses TRBV20-1 and TRBJ1-1; D is unclear. The CDR3 is made up of 12 amino acids. Germline lookup yields CDR1 DFQATT and CDR2 SNEGSKA (reference sequence).